The sequence of this T cell receptor beta chain was determined in a study of blood T cells in healthy people across ages. Together with a sample-barcoded 5' primer, a J-beta primer mix was included in a second PCR lasting about 7 to 12 cycles. Every sample produced at least 2.5 million CDR3-containing paired-end reads. Via MiXCR, TCRdb re-called the 5' RACE reads, giving one row per CDR3 protein. The sample records about 1.5 million distinct CDR3 sequences, around 42% being singletons. Donors gave around 9.3 milliliters of peripheral blood apiece. Samples had at least 6 million PBMCs isolated from them. Deletions cut 4 bases from V and 5 bases from J, with 10 bases between. Germline V gives CDR1 SNHLY, CDR2 FYNNEI. This CDR3 region has 13 residues. Only a few counts were recorded for this clonotype.

Sequenced material: blood. This chain connects TRBV2 to TRBJ2-3; maybe TRBD2 (6 bases). The sequence was obtained from a woman younger than 30 in good health. CDR3 DNA sequence: TGTGCCAGCAGTGGCGGGGTGGGAGATACGCAGTATTTT. Its protein is CASSGGVGDTQYF.